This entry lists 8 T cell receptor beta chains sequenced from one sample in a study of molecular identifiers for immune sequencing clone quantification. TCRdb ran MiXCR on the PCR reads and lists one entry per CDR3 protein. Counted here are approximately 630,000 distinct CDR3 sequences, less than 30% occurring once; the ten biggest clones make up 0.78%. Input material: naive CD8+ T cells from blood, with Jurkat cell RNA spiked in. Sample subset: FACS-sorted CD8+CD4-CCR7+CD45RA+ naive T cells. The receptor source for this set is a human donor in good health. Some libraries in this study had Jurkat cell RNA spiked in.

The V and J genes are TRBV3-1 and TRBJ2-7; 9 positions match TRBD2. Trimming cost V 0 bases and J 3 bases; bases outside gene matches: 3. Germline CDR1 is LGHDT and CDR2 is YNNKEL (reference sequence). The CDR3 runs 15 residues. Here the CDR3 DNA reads TGTGCCAGCAGCCAAGAAACTAGCGGGTACTACGAGCAGTACTTC. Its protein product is CASSQETSGYYEQYF.

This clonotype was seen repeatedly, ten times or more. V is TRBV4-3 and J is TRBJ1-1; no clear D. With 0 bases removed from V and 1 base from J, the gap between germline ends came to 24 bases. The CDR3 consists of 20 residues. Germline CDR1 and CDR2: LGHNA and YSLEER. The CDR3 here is CASSQDSIRRRASENTEAFF. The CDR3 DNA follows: TGCGCCAGCAGCCAAGATTCGATCCGCAGGCGGGCCAGCGAGAACACTGAAGCTTTCTTT.

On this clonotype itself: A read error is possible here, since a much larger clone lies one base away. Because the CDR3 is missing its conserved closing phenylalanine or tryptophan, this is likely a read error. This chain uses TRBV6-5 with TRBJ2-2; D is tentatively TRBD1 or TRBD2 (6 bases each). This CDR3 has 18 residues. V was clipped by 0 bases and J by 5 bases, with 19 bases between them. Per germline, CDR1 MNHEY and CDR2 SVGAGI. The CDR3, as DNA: TGTGCCAGCAGTTACTCATCCTTGCGGCAGGGGAGGACCGGGGAGCTGTTTCTT. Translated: CASSYSSLRQGRTGELFL.

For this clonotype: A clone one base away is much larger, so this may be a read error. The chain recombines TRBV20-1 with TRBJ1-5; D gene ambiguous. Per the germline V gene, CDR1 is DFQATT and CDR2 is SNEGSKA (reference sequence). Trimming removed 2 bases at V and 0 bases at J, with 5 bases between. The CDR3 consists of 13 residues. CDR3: CSARTCSNQPQHF. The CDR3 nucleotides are TGCAGTGCTAGAACGTGTAGCAATCAGCCCCAGCATTTT.

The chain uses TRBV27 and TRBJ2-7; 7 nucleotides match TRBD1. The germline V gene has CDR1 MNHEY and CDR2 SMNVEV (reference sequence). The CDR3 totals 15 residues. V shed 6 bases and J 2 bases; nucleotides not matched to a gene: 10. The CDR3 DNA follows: TGTGCCAGCAGCCGGACAGGTCCTGGCGCCTACGAGCAGTACTTC. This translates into CASSRTGPGAYEQYF.

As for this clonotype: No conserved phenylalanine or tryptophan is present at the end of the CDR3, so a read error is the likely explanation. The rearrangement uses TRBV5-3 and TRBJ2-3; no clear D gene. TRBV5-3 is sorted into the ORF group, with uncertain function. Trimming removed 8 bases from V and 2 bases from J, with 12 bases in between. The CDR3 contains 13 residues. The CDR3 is CASSATHTDTQYL. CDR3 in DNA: TGTGCCAGCAGCGCGACTCACACAGATACGCAGTATCTT.

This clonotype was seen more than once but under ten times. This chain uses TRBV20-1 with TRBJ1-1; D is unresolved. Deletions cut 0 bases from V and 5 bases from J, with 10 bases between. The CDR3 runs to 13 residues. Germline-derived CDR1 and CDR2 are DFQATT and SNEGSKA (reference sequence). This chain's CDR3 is CSARDSGFTEAFF. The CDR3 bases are TGCAGTGCTAGAGATTCGGGTTTTACTGAAGCTTTCTTT.

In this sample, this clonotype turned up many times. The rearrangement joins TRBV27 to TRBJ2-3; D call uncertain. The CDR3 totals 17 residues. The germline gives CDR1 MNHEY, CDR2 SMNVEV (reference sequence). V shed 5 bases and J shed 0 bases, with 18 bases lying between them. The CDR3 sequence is CASSPSYPAASTDTQYF. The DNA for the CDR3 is TGTGCCAGCAGTCCGTCTTATCCAGCAGCTAGCACAGATACGCAGTATTTT.